This T cell receptor (beta chain) was sequenced in a study of beta chain features in type 1 diabetes. Findings and caveats of the study: Cells that show high TCR expression could be over-represented by cDNA sequencing. People with Type 1 diabetes carried modestly yet significantly shorter TCRB CDR3s in all four CD4+ subsets.

Germline V gene lookup returns CDR1 SGHRS and CDR2 YFSETQ. The CDR3 is 19 residues long. The trim removed 1 base at V and 6 bases at J, leaving 12 bases unmatched. A note on this clone: Its antigen is unidentified.

Sequencing targeted expressed TCRB transcripts, as all isolated RNA had been reverse transcribed. Method: immunoSEQ multiplex PCR; TCRdb's copy keeps in-frame clones and lacks some. The sample consists of around 260,000 clones, around 21% of them appearing once. This receptor was identified in a woman between 40 and 55 years old with type 1 diabetes. The sequenced sample consisted of naive CD4+ T cells from blood. This sequence joins TRBV5-1 and TRBJ2-1; 14 bases are shared with TRBD2. CDR3 nucleotide sequence: TGCGCCAGCAGCTTGAGACCCGGGACTAGCGGGAGTGTGGGCAATGAGCAGTTCTTC. It encodes CASSLRPGTSGSVGNEQFF. Drawing the rest from reference TRBV5-1 and TRBJ2-1, the complete variable domain is KAGVTQTPRYLIKTRGQQVTLSCSPISGHRSVSWYQQTPGQGLQFLFEYFSETQRNKGNFPGRFSGRQFSNSRSEMNVSTLELGDSALYLCASSLRPGTSGSVGNEQFFGPGTRLTVL.